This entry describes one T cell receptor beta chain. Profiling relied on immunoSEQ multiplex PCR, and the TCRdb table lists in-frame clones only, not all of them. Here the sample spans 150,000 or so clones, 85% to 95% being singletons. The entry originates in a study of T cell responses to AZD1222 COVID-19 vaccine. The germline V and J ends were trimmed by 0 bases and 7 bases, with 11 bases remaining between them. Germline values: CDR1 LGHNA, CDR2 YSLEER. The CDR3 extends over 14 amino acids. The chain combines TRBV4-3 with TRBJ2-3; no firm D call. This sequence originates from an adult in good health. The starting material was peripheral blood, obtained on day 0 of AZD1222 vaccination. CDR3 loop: CASSQELAENTQYF. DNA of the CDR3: TGCGCCAGCAGCCAAGAATTGGCGGAGAATACGCAGTATTTT.